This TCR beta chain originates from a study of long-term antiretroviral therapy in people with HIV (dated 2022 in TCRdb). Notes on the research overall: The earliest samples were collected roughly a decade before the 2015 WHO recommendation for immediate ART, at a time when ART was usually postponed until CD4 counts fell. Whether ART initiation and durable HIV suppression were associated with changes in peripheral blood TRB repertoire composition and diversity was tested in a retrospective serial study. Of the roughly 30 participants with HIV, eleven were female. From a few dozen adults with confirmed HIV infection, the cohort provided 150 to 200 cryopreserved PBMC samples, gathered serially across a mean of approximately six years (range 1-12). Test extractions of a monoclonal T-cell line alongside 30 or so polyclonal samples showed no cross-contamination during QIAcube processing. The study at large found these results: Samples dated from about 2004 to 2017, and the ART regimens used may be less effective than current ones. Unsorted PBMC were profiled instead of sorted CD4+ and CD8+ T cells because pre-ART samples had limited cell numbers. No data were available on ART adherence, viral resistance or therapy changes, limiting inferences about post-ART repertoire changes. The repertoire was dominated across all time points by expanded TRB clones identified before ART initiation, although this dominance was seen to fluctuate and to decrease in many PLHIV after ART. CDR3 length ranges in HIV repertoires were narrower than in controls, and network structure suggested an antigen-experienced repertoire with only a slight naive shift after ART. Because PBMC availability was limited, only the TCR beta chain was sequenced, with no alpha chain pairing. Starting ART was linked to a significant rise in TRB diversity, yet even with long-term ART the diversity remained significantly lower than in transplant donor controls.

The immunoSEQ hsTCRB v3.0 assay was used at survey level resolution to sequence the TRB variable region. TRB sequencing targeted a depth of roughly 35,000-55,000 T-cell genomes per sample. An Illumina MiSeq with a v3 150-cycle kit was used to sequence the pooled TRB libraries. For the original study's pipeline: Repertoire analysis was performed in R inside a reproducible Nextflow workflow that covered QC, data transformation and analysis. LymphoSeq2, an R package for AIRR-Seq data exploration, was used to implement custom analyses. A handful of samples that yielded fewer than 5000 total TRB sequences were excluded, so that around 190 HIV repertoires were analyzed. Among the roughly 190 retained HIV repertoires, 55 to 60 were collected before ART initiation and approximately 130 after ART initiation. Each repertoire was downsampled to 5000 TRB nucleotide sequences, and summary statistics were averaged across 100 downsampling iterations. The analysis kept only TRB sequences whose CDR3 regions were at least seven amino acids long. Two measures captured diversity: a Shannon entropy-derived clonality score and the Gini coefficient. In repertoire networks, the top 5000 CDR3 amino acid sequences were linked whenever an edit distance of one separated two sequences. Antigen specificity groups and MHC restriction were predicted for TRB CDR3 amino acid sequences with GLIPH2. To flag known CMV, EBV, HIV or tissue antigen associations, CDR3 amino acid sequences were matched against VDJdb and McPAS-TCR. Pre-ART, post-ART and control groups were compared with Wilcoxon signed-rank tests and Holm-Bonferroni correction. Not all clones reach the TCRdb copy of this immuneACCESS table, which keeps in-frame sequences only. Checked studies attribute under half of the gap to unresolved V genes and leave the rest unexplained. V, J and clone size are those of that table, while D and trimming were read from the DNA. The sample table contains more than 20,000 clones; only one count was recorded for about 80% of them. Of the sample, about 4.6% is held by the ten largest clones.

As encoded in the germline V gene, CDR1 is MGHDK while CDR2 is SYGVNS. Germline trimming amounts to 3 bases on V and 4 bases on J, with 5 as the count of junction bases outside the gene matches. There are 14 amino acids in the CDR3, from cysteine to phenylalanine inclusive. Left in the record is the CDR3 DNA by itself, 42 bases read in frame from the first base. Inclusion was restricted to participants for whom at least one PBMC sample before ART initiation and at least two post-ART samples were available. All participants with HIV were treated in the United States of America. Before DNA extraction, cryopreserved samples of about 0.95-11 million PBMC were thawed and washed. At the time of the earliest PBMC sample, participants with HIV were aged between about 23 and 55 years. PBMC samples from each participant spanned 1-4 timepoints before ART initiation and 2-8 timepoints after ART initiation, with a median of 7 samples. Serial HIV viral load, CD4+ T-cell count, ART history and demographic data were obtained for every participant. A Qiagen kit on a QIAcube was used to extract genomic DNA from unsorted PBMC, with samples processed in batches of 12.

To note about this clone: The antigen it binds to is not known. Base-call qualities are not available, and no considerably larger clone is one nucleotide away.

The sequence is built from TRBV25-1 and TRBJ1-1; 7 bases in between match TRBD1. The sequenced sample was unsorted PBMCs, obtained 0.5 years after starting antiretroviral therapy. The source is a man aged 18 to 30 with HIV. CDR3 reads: CASSDSGGSTEAFF. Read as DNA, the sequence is TGTGCCAGCAGTGACTCAGGGGGGAGCACTGAAGCTTTCTTT.